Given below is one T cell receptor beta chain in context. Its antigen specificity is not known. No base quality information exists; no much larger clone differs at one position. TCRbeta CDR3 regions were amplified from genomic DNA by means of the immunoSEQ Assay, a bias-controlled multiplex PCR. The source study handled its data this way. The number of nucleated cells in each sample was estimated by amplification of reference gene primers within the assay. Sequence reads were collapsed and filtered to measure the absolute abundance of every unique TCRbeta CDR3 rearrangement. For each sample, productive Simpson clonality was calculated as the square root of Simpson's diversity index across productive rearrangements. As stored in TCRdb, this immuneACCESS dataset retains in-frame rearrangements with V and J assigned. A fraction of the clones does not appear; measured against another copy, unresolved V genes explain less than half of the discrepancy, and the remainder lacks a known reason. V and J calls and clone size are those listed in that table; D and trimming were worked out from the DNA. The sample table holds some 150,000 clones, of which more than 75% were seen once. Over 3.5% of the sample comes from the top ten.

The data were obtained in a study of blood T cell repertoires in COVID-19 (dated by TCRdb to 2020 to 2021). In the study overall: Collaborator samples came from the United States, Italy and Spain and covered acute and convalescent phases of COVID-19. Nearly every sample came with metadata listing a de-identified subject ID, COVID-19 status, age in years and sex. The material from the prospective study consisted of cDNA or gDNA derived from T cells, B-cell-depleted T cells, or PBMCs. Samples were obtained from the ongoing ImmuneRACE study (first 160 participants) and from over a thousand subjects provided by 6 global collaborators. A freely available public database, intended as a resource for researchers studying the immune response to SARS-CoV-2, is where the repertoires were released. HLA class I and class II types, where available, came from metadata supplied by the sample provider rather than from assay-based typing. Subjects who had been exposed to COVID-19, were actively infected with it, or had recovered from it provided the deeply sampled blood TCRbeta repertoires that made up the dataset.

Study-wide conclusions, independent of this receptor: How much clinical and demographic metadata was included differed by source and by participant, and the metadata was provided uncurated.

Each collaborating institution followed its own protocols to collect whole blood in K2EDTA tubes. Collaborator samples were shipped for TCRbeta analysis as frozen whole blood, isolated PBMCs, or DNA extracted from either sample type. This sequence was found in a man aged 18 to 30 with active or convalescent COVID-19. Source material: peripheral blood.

The bases read TGTGCCAGCAGCCTCCTGACTAGCGGGGCGCCGAGCTCCTACAATGAGCAGTTCTTC. The encoded protein is CASSLLTSGAPSSYNEQFF. The rearrangement joined TRBV11-2 to TRBJ2-1; the central 11 bases match TRBD2. V lost 5 bases and J lost 0 bases, and the count of bases not matched to a germline gene is 12. CDR1 and CDR2, looked up from the germline V gene, are SGHAT and FQNNGV. The CDR3, from cysteine to phenylalanine, totals 19 residues. The kept DNA is CDR3 alone, 57 bases in frame from the first base.